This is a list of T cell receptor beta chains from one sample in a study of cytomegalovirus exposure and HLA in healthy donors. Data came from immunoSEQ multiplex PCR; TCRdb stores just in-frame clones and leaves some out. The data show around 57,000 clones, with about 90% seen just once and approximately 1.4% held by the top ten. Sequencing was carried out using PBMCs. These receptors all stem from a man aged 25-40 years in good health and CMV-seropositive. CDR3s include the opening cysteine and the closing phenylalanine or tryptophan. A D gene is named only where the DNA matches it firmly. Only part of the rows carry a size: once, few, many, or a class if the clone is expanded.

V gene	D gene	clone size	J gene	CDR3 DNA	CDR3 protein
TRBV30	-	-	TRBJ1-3	TGTGCCTGGGGAGGACGGTTCTCTGGAGACACCATATATTTT	CAWGGRFSGDTIYF
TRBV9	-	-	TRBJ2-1	TGTGCCAGCAGCGTAGCTCATACGGGAGTCGGGGGTGAGCAGTTCTTC	CASSVAHTGVGGEQFF
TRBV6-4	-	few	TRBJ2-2	TGTGCCAGCAGTGACTCTAGCACCGGGGAGCTGTTTTTT	CASSDSSTGELFF
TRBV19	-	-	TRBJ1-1	TGTGCCAGTAGTATAGTCGCAGGCTTGAACACTGAAGCTTTCTTT	CASSIVAGLNTEAFF
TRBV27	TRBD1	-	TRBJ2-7	TGTGCCAGCAGAAGTAAGGACAGGGCCCCCTACGAGCAGTACTTC	CASRSKDRAPYEQYF
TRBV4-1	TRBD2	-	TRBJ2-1	TGCGCCAGCAGCCAAGATTCCGGGGGGAATGAGCAGTTCTTC	CASSQDSGGNEQFF
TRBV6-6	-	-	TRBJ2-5	TGTGCCAGCAGTTTGATACTGGAGACCCAGTACTTC	CASSLILETQYF
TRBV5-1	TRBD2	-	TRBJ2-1	TGCGCCAGCAGCTTGGGCGCGGCTTCGGCGGGAGCGCAGTTCTTC	CASSLGAASAGAQFF
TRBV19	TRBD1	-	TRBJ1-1	TGTGCCAGTAGTAGTACAGGGGTTTTGGACACTGAAGCTTTCTTT	CASSSTGVLDTEAFF
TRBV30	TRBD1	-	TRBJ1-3	TGTGCCCGGGACAGGAGCCCTGGAAACACCATATATTTT	CARDRSPGNTIYF
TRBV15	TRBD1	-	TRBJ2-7	TGTGCCACCAGCAGAGATCCAGCACAGGGGTACGAGCAGTACTTC	CATSRDPAQGYEQYF
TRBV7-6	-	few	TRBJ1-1	TGTGCCAGCAGCCTTCAGATGAACACTGAAGCTTTCTTT	CASSLQMNTEAFF
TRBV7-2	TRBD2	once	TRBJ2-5	TGTGCCAGCAGCCCACGACTAGCGGGGGGTGCCGAGACCCAGTACTTC	CASSPRLAGGAETQYF
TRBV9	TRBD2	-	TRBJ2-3	TGTGCCAGCAGCGCTACTAGCGGGAGGGCTGCAGATACGCAGTATTTT	CASSATSGRAADTQYF
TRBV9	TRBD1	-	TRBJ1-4	TGTGCCAGCAGCTTGTCCGGGACAGGGCATGAAAAACTGTTTTTT	CASSLSGTGHEKLFF
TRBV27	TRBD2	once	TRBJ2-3	TGTGCCAGCAGCCCCCATAGCGGGAGCGTTGGCACAGATACGCAGTATTTT	CASSPHSGSVGTDTQYF
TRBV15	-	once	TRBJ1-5	TGTGCCACCAGCCGCATACTGAGCAATCAGCCCCAGCATTTT	CATSRILSNQPQHF
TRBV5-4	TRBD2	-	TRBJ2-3	TGTGCCAGCAGTCCCGGACTAGGGGCAGATACGCAGTATTTT	CASSPGLGADTQYF
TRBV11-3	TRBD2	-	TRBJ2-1	TGTGCCAGCAGCTCGCGACTAGCGGACTACAATGAGCAGTTCTTC	CASSSRLADYNEQFF
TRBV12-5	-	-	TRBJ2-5	TGTGCTAGTGGTTTGTCGACGACGGCAATTCTAGATGGGACCCAGTACTTC	CASGLSTTAILDGTQYF